This T cell receptor (beta chain) was sequenced for a study of cytomegalovirus exposure and HLA in healthy donors. Germline CDR1 and CDR2: SGHRS and YFSETQ. The V segment lost 4 bases and the J segment 4 bases; nucleotides outside the gene matches: 7. The CDR3 runs to 15 residues. Sequencing was performed with immunoSEQ multiplex PCR; in TCRdb, only in-frame clones are kept and a portion is missing. The sample consists of 120,000 to 150,000 clones, approximately 84% of them appearing once. Findings and caveats of the study: Rare TCR sequences predominated, though certain public TCRs were found in many donors. Cytomegalovirus status was reportedly diagnosed by the classifier with high specificity and sensitivity. Researchers catalogued 160 or so TCR beta chains as cytomegalovirus-associated.

A remark on this clone: Its specificity is not known.

The clonotype originates from a woman aged 25 to 39 in good health and CMV-seronegative. Sample: PBMCs. This sequence joins TRBV5-1 and TRBJ1-2, with 10 bases aligning to TRBD1. For the CDR3, the DNA is TGCGCCAGCAGCGACCCGGGACAGGGGTTCTATGGCTACACCTTC. This gives the protein CASSDPGQGFYGYTF.